The 19 T cell receptor beta chains presented below share a single source sample, sequenced in a study of T cells after yellow fever vaccination. TCRdb re-called the 5' RACE reads through MiXCR, storing one row per CDR3 protein. Altogether roughly 400,000 distinct CDR3 sequences are present, around a sixth being singletons, with the ten largest covering about a sixth. Specimen: PBMCs, collected before the yellow fever booster vaccination. These receptors came from a young man who received the YFV17D yellow fever vaccine.

This chain joins TRBV21-1 and TRBJ2-7; no DNA check was done on the table's D call, TRBD1. TRBV21-1 is described as a pseudogene. The CDR3 length is 12 residues. The CDR3: CASSDQGLAQYV. The CDR3 nucleotides read TGTGCCAGCAGCGACCAGGGGCTTGCGCAGTACGTC.

This clonotype turned up a few times. The rearrangement links TRBV4-1 to TRBJ2-7, with TRBD1 as a possible D gene (5 bases). The CDR3 is made up of 13 amino acids. V was cut by 1 base and J by 4 bases, with 8 bases left in between. Germline lookup yields CDR1 MGHRA and CDR2 YSYEKL. The CDR3, as DNA: TGCGCCAGCAGCCAAGCTCAGGGATACGAGCAGTACGTC. This sequence encodes CASSQAQGYEQYV.

This clonotype was detected only a few times. The chain joins TRBV12-3 or TRBV12-4 to TRBJ2-2, with D perhaps given as TRBD1 or TRBD2 (6 bases each). Trimming cost V 6 bases and J 5 bases, with 19 bases left between them. The CDR3 contains 16 residues. The CDR3 spells CASSRNPGAGTGELFF. CDR3 coding DNA: TGTGCCAGCAGCCGCAACCCGGGGGCAGGGACCGGGGAGCTGTTTTTT.

The chain links TRBV6-6 to TRBJ2-5; 13 bases align to TRBD2. Germline assignment: CDR1 MNHNY and CDR2 SVGAGI (reference sequence). Unmatched junction bases numbered 11, after V lost 5 bases and J lost 5 bases. The CDR3 loop spans 17 amino acids. The CDR3 DNA reads TGTGCCAGCAGTCGTACCTGGACTAGCGGGGGACCGGAGACCCAGTACTTC. It specifies CASSRTWTSGGPETQYF.

The J gene is TRBJ2-1, the V gene TRBV6-1; 12 nucleotides match TRBD1. The germline CDR1 and CDR2 sequences are MNHNS and SASEGT. The CDR3 loop spans 17 amino acids. Losses at the gene ends were 9 bases for V and 3 bases for J; bases not matched to a gene: 12. In DNA form, the CDR3 reads TGTGCCAGTCGATCCGGGACAGGGGGCGCGCACTACAATGAGCAGTTCTTC. It codes for CASRSGTGGAHYNEQFF.

This clonotype appeared a few times. The genes are TRBV5-6 and TRBJ2-2; TRBD1 matches 7 bases. Germline V CDR1 and CDR2: SGHDT, YYEEEE. Germline trimming cut 8 bases from V and 1 base from J; bases unmatched to any gene: 8. CDR3 length equals 15 residues. The CDR3 nucleotides read TGTGCCAGTAAAGAGGGGGCGAGGAACACCGGGGAGCTGTTTTTT. This codes for CASKEGARNTGELFF. Supplemented by reference TRBV5-6 and TRBJ2-2, the full variable domain reads DAGVTQSPTHLIKTRGQQVTLRCSPKSGHDTVSWYQQALGQGPQFIFQYYEEEERQRGNFPDRFSGHQFPNYSSELNVNALLLGDSALYLCASKEGARNTGELFFGEGSRLTVL.

This clonotype was found a few times. The chain links TRBV30 to TRBJ2-3; possibly TRBD1 for D (6 bases). This CDR3 spans 11 amino acids. In germline, CDR1 is GTSNPN, CDR2 SVGIG (reference sequence). V lost 8 bases to trimming and J lost 9 bases, with 15 bases between them. CDR3 DNA: TGTGCCGGGGACACCCGGCGGACGCAGTATTTT. Encoded protein: CAGDTRRTQYF.

The chain is built from TRBV12-3 or TRBV12-4 and TRBJ2-2; D uncertain. This CDR3 region has 13 residues. V shed 8 bases and J shed 0 bases, with 7 bases lying between them. The CDR3 loop is CASGPTNTGELFF. CDR3 DNA sequence: TGTGCCAGCGGACCGACGAACACCGGGGAGCTGTTTTTT.

The chain couples TRBV15 to TRBJ1-2, with 8 positions matching TRBD1. CDR3 size: 15 residues. V was clipped by 4 bases and J by 5 bases; unmatched bases: 9. Germline V gene data show CDR1 as LNHNV and CDR2 as YYDKDF (reference sequence). The CDR3 coding sequence is TGTGCCACCAGCACTGGCCCCGGGACAGGTTATGGCTACACCTTC. It is translated as CATSTGPGTGYGYTF.

This clonotype was found a few times. V is TRBV6-5 and J is TRBJ1-2; D is possibly TRBD1 (5 bases). With 6 bases removed from V and 6 bases from J, the gap between germline ends came to 8 bases. The germline gives CDR1 MNHEY, CDR2 SVGAGI. The CDR3 spans 11 residues. CDR3 sequence reads: CASRQAHGYTF. CDR3 sequence (DNA): TGTGCCAGCAGACAGGCGCATGGCTACACCTTC.

The gene calls are TRBV5-5 and TRBJ2-7, with D perhaps matching TRBD1 (5 bases). The CDR3 extends over 13 amino acids. The germline gives CDR1 SGHKS, CDR2 YYEKEE (reference sequence). The V gene lost 2 bases and the J gene lost 3 bases, with 9 bases spanning the gap. CDR3 sequence reads: CASSLHQGYEQYV. The CDR3 DNA is TGTGCCAGCAGCTTACACCAGGGCTACGAGCAGTACGTC.

The chain joins TRBV6-5 to TRBJ1-2, with D perhaps TRBD1 (5 bases). Between the trimmed V and J ends, which lost 0 bases and 2 bases, there was a span of 10 bases. Germline assignment: CDR1 MNHEY and CDR2 SVGAGI. This CDR3 is 15 amino acids long. CDR3 sequence reads: CASSYSSGGNYGYTF. As DNA, the CDR3 is TGTGCCAGCAGTTACTCGTCCGGGGGAAACTATGGCTACACCTTC.

The rearrangement links TRBV20-1 to TRBJ1-1; D call uncertain. This CDR3 is 13 amino acids long. Germline CDR1 reads DFQATT; CDR2 reads SNEGSKA (reference sequence). V was clipped by 7 bases and J by 1 base, with 13 bases between them. The CDR3 nucleotides are TGCAGTGTAAGAAAGGGCGGGAACACTGAAGCTTTCTTT. This encodes CSVRKGGNTEAFF.

This clonotype has ten or more counts. J is TRBJ1-5 and V is TRBV6-4; 7 positions agree with TRBD1. The CDR3 runs 15 residues. V lost 6 bases and J lost 7; bases outside the gene matches: 12. CDR1 is MRHNA and CDR2 is SNTAGT in the germline V gene. In nucleotides, the CDR3 is TGTGCCAGCAGCCCCTCAGGGGCAGGGGGGCAGCCCCAGCATTTT. This translates into CASSPSGAGGQPQHF.

This clonotype was seen a handful of times. The chain is built from TRBV6-2 or TRBV6-3 and TRBJ2-1; D is uncertain. Germline V gene data show CDR1 as MNHEY and CDR2 as SVGEGT. Trimming pared 5 bases from V and 4 bases from J, leaving 9 bases between. The CDR3 has 13 amino acids. The CDR3 reads CASSQSTYNEQFF. In DNA form, the CDR3 reads TGTGCCAGCAGTCAGAGTACGTACAATGAGCAGTTCTTC.

This clonotype showed up just a few times. V is TRBV5-1 and J is TRBJ2-3, with D maybe TRBD2 (6 bases). Trimming pared 2 bases from V and 2 bases from J, leaving 9 bases between. The CDR3 spans 14 residues. The V gene's germline CDR1 is SGHRS and CDR2 YFSETQ. The CDR3 DNA reads TGCGCCAGCAGCTTAAGGACTAACACAGATACGCAGTATTTT. It codes for CASSLRTNTDTQYF.

This clonotype was picked up a small number of times. The chain joins TRBV12-3 or TRBV12-4 to TRBJ2-5; D gene unclear. The V end lost 5 bases, the J end lost 4 bases, and 11 bases lay between the germline ends. This CDR3 region has 13 residues. Written as DNA, the CDR3 is TGTGCCAGCAGTCTCGGATGGGGAGAGACCCAGTACTTC. This sequence encodes CASSLGWGETQYF.

Details on this clonotype: It is unclear where the CDR3 begins or ends on the DNA, so no DNA is shown, and the CDR3 is as TCRdb lists it. The V and J genes are TRBV5-5 and TRBJ2-3. Germline V lookup: CDR1 SGHKS, CDR2 YYEKEE (reference sequence). The CDR3 is 14 residues long, ends included. Here the CDR3 reads CASSTSPGTDTQYF.

This clonotype has only a few counts. This chain connects TRBV5-5 to TRBJ1-5, with 10 bases lining up with TRBD1. This CDR3 contains 15 residues. The junction had 10 bases not matched to a gene; V was cut back by 4 bases and J by 9 bases. Germline CDR1 is SGHKS and CDR2 is YYEKEE (reference sequence). The CDR3 DNA reads as TGTGCCAGCAGCCCTGACGGACAGGGGGGTTTGCCCCAGCATTTT. This gives the protein CASSPDGQGGLPQHF.